These 20 T cell receptor beta chains were all obtained from the same sample, sequenced in a study of beta chain features in type 1 diabetes. The authors reverse transcribed all of the isolated RNA, so sequencing captured expressed TCRB transcripts. Profiling relied on immunoSEQ multiplex PCR, and the TCRdb table lists in-frame clones only, not all of them. This repertoire shows roughly 150,000 clones, less than 9.5% found once; its top ten account for 2.3%. Source material: central memory CD4+ T cells from blood. These receptor sequences come from a woman aged 18-35 years in good health.

A few counts support this clone. The rearrangement links TRBV5-6 to TRBJ2-5, with 8 bases that match TRBD2. Germline CDR1 reads SGHDT; CDR2 reads YYEEEE. V was pared by 1 base and J by 4 bases, with 6 bases of the junction left unmatched. There are 15 residues in the CDR3. As DNA, the CDR3 is TGTGCCAGCAGCTTGTTTCGGGAGGGGCGAGAGACCCAGTACTTC. Translation: CASSLFREGRETQYF. The entire variable domain, with the rest obtained from reference TRBV5-6 and TRBJ2-5, is as follows: DAGVTQSPTHLIKTRGQQVTLRCSPKSGHDTVSWYQQALGQGPQFIFQYYEEEERQRGNFPDRFSGHQFPNYSSELNVNALLLGDSALYLCASSLFREGRETQYFGPGTRLLVL.

This clone was seen a handful of times. V gene TRBV5-4 combines with J gene TRBJ1-2, with D possibly TRBD1 on 5 matching bases. The CDR3 length is 16 residues. Trimming took off 5 bases at V and 7 bases at J, with 24 bases between the two ends. Germline V gene lookup returns CDR1 SGHNT and CDR2 YYREEE (reference sequence). The DNA for the CDR3 is TGTGCCAGCAGGACTGGGGCAGCTGAAACACTGGGTGGCTACACCTTC. This gives the protein CASRTGAAETLGGYTF.

The gene calls are TRBV7-2 and TRBJ2-1; D is perhaps TRBD2 (6 bases). Trimming took off 3 bases at V and 7 bases at J, with 10 bases between the two ends. Germline-derived CDR1 and CDR2 are SGHTA and FQGNSA. CDR3 length: 13 amino acids. The CDR3 coding sequence is TGTGCCAGCAGCTTGTTCCTAGCGAATGAGCAGTTCTTC. Its protein product is CASSLFLANEQFF.

The chain recombines TRBV5-1 with TRBJ2-7; TRBD2 matches at 12 bases. With V trimmed by 4 bases and J by 4 bases, 9 bases remained unmatched. Germline V gene lookup returns CDR1 SGHRS and CDR2 YFSETQ. This CDR3 contains 16 residues. DNA for the CDR3: TGCGCCAGCAGCCGGACTAGCGGGGCAGGGGAGTACGAGCAGTACTTC. Protein sequence: CASSRTSGAGEYEQYF.

This clone was seen ten or more times. This chain connects TRBV9 to TRBJ1-1; the D gene is possibly TRBD1 (5 bases). This CDR3 is built from 13 residues. Between the trimmed V and J ends, which lost 4 bases and 4 bases, there was a span of 11 bases. Germline V gives CDR1 SGDLS, CDR2 YYNGEE. The CDR3 reads CASSQQVGTEAFF. In DNA form, the CDR3 reads TGTGCCAGCAGCCAACAGGTGGGCACTGAAGCTTTCTTT.

This clone was detected only a few times. This rearrangement joins TRBV7-8 to TRBJ2-5; 7 bases align to TRBD1. The germline gives CDR1 SGHVS, CDR2 FQNEAQ. The CDR3 contains 16 residues. V lost 4 bases to trimming and J lost 11 bases; unmatched junction nucleotides: 19. The CDR3 here is CASSSLPGQTVREQYF. The DNA for the CDR3 is TGTGCCAGCAGCTCACTCCCGGGACAGACCGTAAGGGAGCAGTACTTC. The whole variable domain, remainder taken from reference TRBV7-8 and TRBJ2-5, is GAGVSQSPRYKVAKRGQDVALRCDPISGHVSLFWYQQALGQGPEFLTYFQNEAQLDKSGLPSDRFFAERPEGSVSTLKIQRTQQEDSAVYLCASSSLPGQTVREQYFGPGTRLLVL.

In its sample, this clone was seen a few times. CDR3 protein: CASSSSLANTGELFF. The DNA of the CDR3 is TGTGCCAGCAGTTCCTCCTTAGCGAACACCGGGGAGCTGTTTTTT. The rearrangement uses TRBV28 and TRBJ2-2; D is undetermined. Germline V CDR1 and CDR2: MDHEN, SYDVKM. The CDR3 spans 15 residues. With 4 bases removed from V and 0 bases from J, the gap between germline ends came to 9 bases.

V gene TRBV7-2 combines with J gene TRBJ2-1; maybe TRBD2 (6 bases). The length of the CDR3 is 12 residues. V shed 5 bases and J shed 13 bases, with 15 bases lying between them. The germline V gene has CDR1 SGHTA and CDR2 FQGNSA. This CDR3 is CASSSTTSYQFF. Written as DNA, the CDR3 is TGTGCCAGCAGCAGTACCACTAGCTATCAGTTCTTC.

This chain connects TRBV4-1 to TRBJ2-5; TRBD1 might be the D (6 bases). The germline V gene encodes CDR1 MGHRA and CDR2 YSYEKL. Trimming pared 1 base from V and 1 base from J, leaving 13 bases between. This CDR3 has 16 residues. Here the CDR3 DNA reads TGCGCCAGCAGCCAAGGGGTCCAGACAGGCCAAGAGACCCAGTACTTC. The encoded protein is CASSQGVQTGQETQYF.

This clone was counted a few times. The V call is TRBV7-2, the J call TRBJ2-1; 11 nucleotides align to TRBD1. The trim removed 2 bases at V and 4 bases at J, leaving 4 bases unmatched. Germline CDR1 SGHTA, CDR2 FQGNSA. CDR3 length: 16 residues. CDR3 protein: CASSLKGTGGYNEQFF. In DNA form, the CDR3 reads TGTGCCAGCAGCTTAAAGGGGACAGGGGGTTACAATGAGCAGTTCTTC.

The count of this clone is one. One end of the junction does not line up with germline, which may come from a read error. The rearrangement links TRBV7-7 to TRBJ2-5; 13 positions agree with TRBD2. CDR3 length equals 14 residues. Germline loops: CDR1 SSHAT, CDR2 FNYEAQ (reference sequence). CDR3 sequence (DNA): TGTGCTAGCAGCTTGGGACTAGCGGGGGAGACCCAGTACTTC. Its translation is CASSLGLAGETQYF.

This CDR3 reads CASSLAGGEETQYF. In nucleotides, the CDR3 is TGTGCCAGCAGTCTAGCGGGGGGGGAGGAGACCCAGTACTTC. The genes are TRBV6-5 and TRBJ2-5, with TRBD2 identical over 12 bases. This CDR3 has 14 amino acids. V shed 5 bases and J 5 bases; nucleotides not matched to a gene: 3. CDR1 MNHEY and CDR2 SVGAGI come from the germline V gene.

This clone was detected a few times. The chain uses TRBV7-9 and TRBJ2-3; D is uncertain. CDR1 and CDR2 (germline): SEHNR, FQNEAQ (reference sequence). Trimming cost V 6 bases and J 4 bases, with 20 bases left between them. CDR3 length: 16 residues. The CDR3 region is CASSPPGARSADTQYF. CDR3 nucleotides: TGTGCCAGCAGTCCCCCTGGAGCGAGGAGCGCAGATACGCAGTATTTT.

The table lists this clone with a few counts. J is TRBJ2-6 and V is TRBV2, with D perhaps TRBD2 (6 bases). This CDR3 is built from 15 residues. Trimming took off 3 bases at V and 3 bases at J, with 9 bases between the two ends. Germline V gene sequence: CDR1 SNHLY, CDR2 FYNNEI. CDR3 DNA sequence: TGTGCCAGCAGTGACTGGGGAGGTGGGGCCAACGTCCTGACTTTC. Encoded protein: CASSDWGGGANVLTF.

The chain recombines TRBV6-5 with TRBJ2-5; 9 nucleotides match TRBD2. Germline CDR1 and CDR2: MNHEY and SVGAGI. The junction had 6 bases not matched to a gene; V was cut back by 5 bases and J by 8 bases. The CDR3 totals 13 residues. The CDR3 DNA follows: TGTGCCAGCAGTCAACTAGCGGGCCAAACCCAGTACTTC. Translating it yields CASSQLAGQTQYF.

This chain connects TRBV6-6 to TRBJ1-5, with 12 bases fitting TRBD1. Germline V gives CDR1 MNHNY, CDR2 SVGAGI (reference sequence). The CDR3 is 16 amino acids. With 2 bases clipped from V and 6 bases from J, the junction kept 5 bases outside the gene matches. As DNA, the CDR3 is TGTGCCAGCAGTTACGCCGGGACAGGGGGCTCTCAGCCCCAGCATTTT. Protein: CASSYAGTGGSQPQHF.

This rearrangement joins TRBV4-2 to TRBJ1-2; 8 nucleotides line up with TRBD1. This CDR3 has 17 amino acids. CDR1 LGHNA and CDR2 YNFKEQ come from the germline V gene. J lost 7 bases, V lost 0 bases, and 13 bases had no gene match. CDR3 nucleotides: TGTGCCAGCAGCCAAGAGGTCAGGGGGCGGACCAGTGGTGGCTACACCTTC. Its translation is CASSQEVRGRTSGGYTF.

In this sample, this clone turned up a few times. This sequence joins TRBV2 and TRBJ1-4, with TRBD1 identical over 9 bases. This CDR3 spans 14 amino acids. CDR1 and CDR2 from the germline V gene are SNHLY and FYNNEI. Losses at the gene ends were 4 bases for V and 3 bases for J; bases not matched to a gene: 0. The CDR3 here is CASSGQGANEKLFF. For the CDR3, the DNA is TGTGCCAGCAGTGGACAGGGGGCTAATGAAAAACTGTTTTTT. The full variable domain, its missing parts supplied by reference TRBV2 and TRBJ1-4, is EPEVTQTPSHQVTQMGQEVILRCVPISNHLYFYWYRQILGQKVEFLVSFYNNEISEKSEIFDDQFSVERPDGSNFTLKIRSTKLEDSAMYFCASSGQGANEKLFFGSGTQLSVL.

The V call is TRBV10-2, the J call TRBJ1-1; TRBD1 matches at 7 bases. The V segment lost 8 bases and the J segment 8 bases; nucleotides outside the gene matches: 11. Germline lookup yields CDR1 WSHSY and CDR2 SAAADI. The length of the CDR3 is 13 residues. CDR3: CASRRGDSYEAFF. The CDR3 bases are TGCGCCAGCCGCAGGGGGGACTCTTACGAAGCTTTCTTT.

The genes are TRBV11-2 and TRBJ2-1, with 7 bases lining up with TRBD2. The germline CDR1 and CDR2 sequences are SGHAT and FQNNGV. The CDR3 loop spans 14 amino acids. The trim removed 5 bases at V and 6 bases at J, leaving 7 bases unmatched. The CDR3 DNA is TGTGCCAGCAGCCCAGGGAGGGTGGGCAATGAGCAGTTCTTC. This encodes CASSPGRVGNEQFF.